These 3 T cell receptor beta chains were all obtained from the same sample, sequenced in a study of blood T cell repertoires in COVID-19. This table comes from immunoSEQ multiplex PCR, and its TCRdb copy is limited to in-frame clones, with some not included. The sample carries approximately 150,000 clones, roughly nine tenths recorded once. Sequencing input: peripheral blood. These receptors came from a human donor in a cohort sampled during active COVID-19.

This sequence joins TRBV3-1 (or the pseudogene TRBV3-2) and TRBJ1-4, with 8 bases fitting TRBD1. The CDR3 extends over 14 amino acids. V shed 1 base and J 7 bases; nucleotides not matched to a gene: 2. CDR1 and CDR2 (germline): LGHDT, YNNKEL (reference sequence). As DNA, the CDR3 is TGTGCCAGCAGCCAAGGACAGGGGCGTGAAAAACTGTTTTTT. Translation: CASSQGQGREKLFF.

This sequence joins TRBV5-1 and TRBJ2-5; TRBD2 matches at 14 bases. The CDR3 is made up of 17 amino acids. The V gene's germline CDR1 is SGHRS and CDR2 YFSETQ. After removal of 3 bases from V and 4 bases from J, the junction contained 8 bases not matched to a gene. CDR3 region: CASSSRLAGGPGETQYF. The CDR3 DNA reads TGCGCCAGCAGCTCGAGACTAGCGGGAGGGCCCGGAGAGACCCAGTACTTC. The full variable domain, in which reference TRBV5-1 and TRBJ2-5 provide the parts outside the CDR3, is KAGVTQTPRYLIKTRGQQVTLSCSPISGHRSVSWYQQTPGQGLQFLFEYFSETQRNKGNFPGRFSGRQFSNSRSEMNVSTLELGDSALYLCASSSRLAGGPGETQYFGPGTRLLVL.

This clone was observed a single time. The chain couples TRBV2 to TRBJ1-2; maybe TRBD1 (6 bases). The CDR3 runs 13 residues. Germline V gene lookup returns CDR1 SNHLY and CDR2 FYNNEI. The germline V and J ends were trimmed by 4 bases and 7 bases, with 13 bases remaining between them. CDR3 loop: CASSATSGVGYTF. The CDR3 nucleotides are TGTGCCAGCAGTGCGACCTCAGGGGTTGGCTACACCTTC.